In its sample, the clone carrying this TCR beta chain was seen once. Per the study methods: Reference gene primers were amplified, and this amplification served to estimate nucleated cell counts. Some clones are missing from TCRdb's copy, which holds only in-frame ones; the method was immunoSEQ multiplex PCR. V and J calls plus clone size are reproduced from that table; the DNA served to infer D and trimming. The sample includes about 49,000 clones, more than 75% of them seen just once. This entry belongs to a study of blood T cell repertoires in COVID-19. The wider study: Italy, Spain and the United States were the sources of the convalescent and acute COVID-19 samples. PBMCs, B-cell-depleted T cells, or T cells provided the cDNA or gDNA that made up the material.

Enrolled during active infection, Seattle patients were then followed longitudinally. The CDR3 totals 15 residues. The germline CDR1 and CDR2 sequences are MGHDK and SYGVNS. V gave up 3 bases and J gave up 2 bases; unmatched junction bases: 5. The chain has TRBV25-1 and TRBJ2-3, with TRBD2 matching over 7 bases. The sequence was obtained from an elderly woman with COVID-19, enrolled during active disease. Material: peripheral blood. The CDR3: CASSDGGRPTDTQYF. For the CDR3, the DNA is TGTGCCAGCAGTGATGGCGGGAGACCCACAGATACGCAGTATTTT.